The 3 T cell receptor beta chains given below trace back to one sample, sequenced in a study of CD8 T cells in Susac syndrome. Reverse transcription of roughly 0.5 to 1 ug RNA used random hexamers. TCRdb passed the immunoSEQ multiplex PCR reads through MiXCR, listing each CDR3 protein once. The sample includes 84,000 or so distinct CDR3 sequences, 85% to 95% of them seen just once. The sequenced material came from CD8+ T cells from PBMCs. Receptors were obtained from a human donor with Susac syndrome.

This clonotype was counted once. The rearrangement uses TRBV29-1 and TRBJ2-7, with D perhaps matching TRBD1 (7 bases). CDR1 is SQVTM and CDR2 is ANQGSEA in the germline V gene. Trimming cost V 3 bases and J 2 bases, with 17 bases left between them. This CDR3 has 15 amino acids. The CDR3 sequence: CSVEGGQLGPYEQYF. The CDR3 DNA follows: TGCAGCGTTGAGGGGGGACAGTTAGGACCCTACGAGCAGTACTTC.

V usage is TRBV6-5 and J usage is TRBJ2-1, with unresolved D. V lost 10 bases and J 4 bases, leaving 5 bases between the germline ends. The CDR3 sequence is 10 residues long. CDR1 is MNHEY, CDR2 SVGAGI, per germline. The CDR3 reads CATGYNEQFF. The CDR3 DNA reads as TGTGCCACCGGTTACAATGAGCAGTTCTTC.

V and J are TRBV4-1 and TRBJ2-2; D gene unclear. The V and J ends lost 1 base and 6 bases respectively, with 6 bases between them. The CDR3 is 13 amino acids. Germline CDR1 MGHRA, CDR2 YSYEKL. As DNA, the CDR3 is TGCGCCAGCAGCCAAGGCCCCTCCGGGGAGCTGTTTTTT. Protein: CASSQGPSGELFF.